Shown below are 18 T cell receptor beta chains from a single sample sequenced in a study of CD8+CD57+ T cells in acquired aplastic anemia. Genomic DNA templated the TCR beta VDJ and CDR3 profiling. Using its own MiXCR run on the reads, TCRdb lists one record per CDR3 protein. Of fewer than 200,000 distinct CDR3 sequences in the sample, roughly 63% were seen once. Material: sorted CD4+, CD8+, or CD8+CD57+ T cells (not recorded which) from PBMCs. Source of these receptors: a human donor in good health.

This clonotype was observed once. The rearrangement uses TRBV10-1 and TRBJ1-2; tentatively, D is TRBD1 (5 bases). The CDR3 covers 14 residues. CDR1 is WNHNN and CDR2 is SYGVQD in the germline V gene (reference sequence). The V gene lost 6 bases and the J gene lost 8 bases, with 19 bases spanning the gap. This CDR3 reads CASRGRWGCWGYTF. The CDR3 nucleotides are TGCGCCAGCAGGGGGCGGTGGGGCTGCTGGGGCTACACCTTC.

This clonotype was seen only a few times. The chain recombines TRBV6-2 or TRBV6-3 with TRBJ2-5, with TRBD1 matching 9 bases. The CDR3 is 16 amino acids. J gave up 12 bases and V 0 bases, and 14 bases lay outside the gene matches. Germline values: CDR1 MNHEY, CDR2 SVGEGT. The CDR3 nucleotides read TGTGCCAGCAGTTACTCATCCCGGGACAGGGTGGACCAAGAGTACTTC. It codes for CASSYSSRDRVDQEYF.

The V gene is TRBV24-1, the J gene TRBJ2-5, with 8 nucleotides matching TRBD1. With 4 bases clipped from V and 5 bases from J, the junction kept 5 bases outside the gene matches. Germline V gene data show CDR1 as KGHDR and CDR2 as SFDVKD. The CDR3 extends over 14 amino acids. CDR3: CATSDSHRGETQYF. In DNA, the CDR3 is TGTGCCACCAGTGACTCACACAGGGGGGAGACCCAGTACTTC.

This chain links TRBV7-9 with TRBJ1-3; no firm D call. The CDR3 is 13 amino acids. Trimming removed 5 bases from V and 15 bases from J, with 20 bases in between. CDR1 and CDR2 from the germline V gene are SEHNR and FQNEAQ (reference sequence). The CDR3 loop reads CASSQDGGQTRYF. In DNA, the CDR3 is TGTGCCAGCAGCCAAGACGGCGGGCAGACCCGATATTTT. Based on the CDR3 plus reference TRBV7-9 and TRBJ1-3, the full variable domain is DTGVSQNPRHKITKRGQNVTFRCDPISEHNRLYWYRQTLGQGPEFLTYFQNEAQLEKSRLLSDRFSAERPKGSFSTLEIQRTEQGDSAMYLCASSQDGGQTRYFGEGSWLTVV.

This clonotype showed up many times. The chain carries TRBV2 and TRBJ2-1; 13 bases line up with TRBD2. V dropped 7 bases and J dropped 4; count of bases not matched to a gene: 19. The CDR3 loop spans 20 amino acids. Germline CDR1 is SNHLY and CDR2 is FYNNEI. In nucleotides, the CDR3 is TGTGCCAGCAACTTCGGACTAGCGGGGGACCCTTTGACTAGTTACAATGAGCAGTTCTTC. This gives the protein CASNFGLAGDPLTSYNEQFF.

The chain joins TRBV2 to TRBJ2-7; D not certain. V was clipped by 6 bases and J by 4 bases, with 19 bases between them. The germline V gene encodes CDR1 SNHLY and CDR2 FYNNEI. This CDR3 spans 15 amino acids. The CDR3 DNA reads as TGTGCCAGCAGCTCGCCGGCTCTCGGTGGTTACGAGCAGTACTTC. It is translated as CASSSPALGGYEQYF. Full variable domain (missing parts from reference TRBV2 and TRBJ2-7): EPEVTQTPSHQVTQMGQEVILRCVPISNHLYFYWYRQILGQKVEFLVSFYNNEISEKSEIFDDQFSVERPDGSNFTLKIRSTKLEDSAMYFCASSSPALGGYEQYFGPGTRLTVT.

This clonotype was seen repeatedly, ten times or more. The rearrangement uses TRBV19 and TRBJ2-2; D remains unclear. Germline V gene lookup returns CDR1 LNHDA and CDR2 SQIVND (reference sequence). This CDR3 has 12 amino acids. Trimming shortened V by 5 bases and J by 6 bases, and 7 bases separated the two germline ends. The CDR3 region is CASSPNAGELFF. The CDR3 nucleotides read TGTGCCAGTAGTCCCAACGCCGGGGAGCTGTTTTTT.

The gene calls are TRBV5-4 and TRBJ2-7, with D perhaps TRBD1 or TRBD2 (5 bases each). The CDR3 sequence is 13 residues long. Germline-derived CDR1 and CDR2 are SGHNT and YYREEE (reference sequence). With 1 base removed from V and 7 bases from J, the gap between germline ends came to 12 bases. The CDR3 DNA follows: TGTGCCAGCAGCTTGCCGGGGACCGGTGAGCAGTACTTC. Its translation is CASSLPGTGEQYF.

As DNA, the CDR3 is TGTGCCATCAGCGGAAGGGGGGAACTAAAGAACGAGCAGTACTTC. Translated: CAISGRGELKNEQYF. The rearrangement uses TRBV10-3 and TRBJ2-7; either TRBD1 or TRBD2 may fit D (6 bases each). Germline values: CDR1 ENHRY, CDR2 SYGVKD. This CDR3 spans 15 amino acids. V shed 6 bases and J shed 5 bases, with 20 bases lying between them.

This clonotype was found once. Possible read error: a much larger clone is one base away. The V gene is TRBV5-5, the J gene TRBJ2-3, with 7 nucleotides matching TRBD2. The CDR3 covers 15 residues. V dropped 0 bases and J dropped 2; count of bases not matched to a gene: 3. The germline V gene encodes CDR1 SGHKS and CDR2 YYEKEE (reference sequence). CDR3 amino acids: CASSLGGSVTDTQYF. The CDR3 DNA follows: TGTGCCAGCAGCTTGGGCGGGAGTGTCACAGATACGCAGTATTTT.

The chain employs TRBV6-6 and TRBJ2-7; 9 nucleotides match TRBD1. Germline loops: CDR1 MNHNY, CDR2 SVGAGI (reference sequence). J gave up 3 bases and V 2 bases, and 11 bases lay outside the gene matches. This CDR3 is built from 17 residues. CDR3 sequence: CASSYGPPGQGHYEQYF. The CDR3 nucleotides are TGTGCCAGCAGTTACGGCCCCCCGGGACAGGGTCACTACGAGCAGTACTTC.

J is TRBJ2-2 and V is TRBV29-1; the D is unclear. CDR3 length: 13 residues. The V end was cut by 5 bases, the J end by 4 bases, with 11 bases between. Germline CDR1 is SQVTM and CDR2 is ANQGSEA. The CDR3 loop is CSVKNTATGELFF. DNA for the CDR3: TGCAGCGTTAAGAACACAGCCACCGGGGAGCTGTTTTTT.

A remark on this clonotype: An end of the junction differs from the germline gene, which may be a read error. The rearrangement links TRBV12-3 or TRBV12-4 to TRBJ2-1; 7 bases line up with TRBD2. CDR3 length: 18 residues. CDR3 in amino acids: CASSLTSLSAGAGNVQFF. DNA of the CDR3: TGTGCCAGCAGTTTAACCTCGCTTTCCGCGGGAGCGGGGAATGTGCAGTTCTTC.

With respect to this clonotype: A read error may account for a junction end that differs from germline. This chain connects TRBV20-1 to TRBJ1-5, with a tentative D call TRBD1 (5 bases). Per the germline V gene, CDR1 is DFQATT and CDR2 is SNEGSKA (reference sequence). The CDR3 is 10 amino acids. CDR3 in amino acids: CSARGHRLRF. CDR3 in DNA: TGCAGTGCTAGAGGGCACAGGTTACGTTTT.

This clonotype was counted a single time. The CDR3 region is CASSLSGQGAQAFF. CDR3 nucleotides: TGTGCCAGCAGTTTATCTGGGCAGGGGGCTCAGGCTTTCTTT. The chain links TRBV27 to TRBJ1-1; 8 positions agree with TRBD1. From germline, CDR1 is MNHEY and CDR2 SMNVEV (reference sequence). The V gene end was trimmed by 0 bases and the J gene end by 11 bases; junction bases not matched to a gene: 8. The CDR3 is 14 amino acids.

The chain joins TRBV24-1 to TRBJ2-2; weak D call: TRBD1 (6 bases). V was pared by 4 bases and J by 7 bases, with 18 bases between. CDR1 KGHDR and CDR2 SFDVKD come from the germline V gene. The CDR3 sequence is 16 residues long. CDR3 in amino acids: CATSDRTGQRHGELFF. The DNA for the CDR3 is TGTGCCACCAGTGACCGTACGGGACAAAGGCACGGGGAGCTGTTTTTT.

This clonotype was seen at least ten times. The gene calls are TRBV11-3 and TRBJ1-6; no clear D. Looked up from germline, CDR1 is SGHNT and CDR2 is YENEEA. V lost 1 base and J 6 bases, leaving 7 bases between the germline ends. The CDR3 covers 14 residues. CDR3 amino acids: CASSLGAANSPLHF. The CDR3 DNA reads TGTGCCAGCAGCTTAGGCGCAGCTAATTCACCCCTCCACTTT.

The chain uses TRBV19 and TRBJ1-6; 7 positions match TRBD1. The V gene's germline CDR1 is LNHDA and CDR2 SQIVND (reference sequence). J was trimmed by 9 bases and V by 7 bases; bases with no gene match: 9. The CDR3 has 14 residues. DNA for the CDR3: TGTGCCAGTACCGCCCGGGACAGCCTTTCACCCCTCCACTTT. It specifies CASTARDSLSPLHF.